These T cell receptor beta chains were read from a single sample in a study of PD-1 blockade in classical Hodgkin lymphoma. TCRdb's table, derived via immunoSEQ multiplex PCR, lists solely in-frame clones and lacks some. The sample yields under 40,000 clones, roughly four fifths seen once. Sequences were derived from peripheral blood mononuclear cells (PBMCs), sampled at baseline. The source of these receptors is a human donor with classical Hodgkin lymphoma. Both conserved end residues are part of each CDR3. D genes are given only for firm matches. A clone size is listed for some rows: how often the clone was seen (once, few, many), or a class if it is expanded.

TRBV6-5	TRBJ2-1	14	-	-	TGTGCCAGCAAACGGGAGACAGGCCGAAGTGAGCAGTTCTTC	CASKRETGRSEQFF
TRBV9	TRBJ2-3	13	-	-	TGTGCCAGCAGCGTGGGCGGGGGCGATACGCAGTATTTT	CASSVGGGDTQYF
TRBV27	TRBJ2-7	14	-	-	TGTGCCAGCAGTTCCCGTCGGGGTGGCTACGAGCAGTACTTC	CASSSRRGGYEQYF
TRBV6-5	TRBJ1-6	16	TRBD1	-	TGTGCCAGCAGTTACTCTGCCGGACAGGGTGGTTCACCCCTCCACTTT	CASSYSAGQGGSPLHF
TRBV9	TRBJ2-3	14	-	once	TGTGCCAGCAGCGTAGTGCCAGTCGCAGATACGCAGTATTTT	CASSVVPVADTQYF
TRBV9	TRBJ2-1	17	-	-	TGTGCCAGCAGCGTAGGGGCAGCAATACGCTCCTACAATGAGCAGTTCTTC	CASSVGAAIRSYNEQFF
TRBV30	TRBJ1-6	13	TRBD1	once	TGTGCCTTACGACAGGGAGAATATTCACCCCTCCACTTT	CALRQGEYSPLHF
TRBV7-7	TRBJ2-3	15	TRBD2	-	TGTGCTAGCAGCTTAGGGCTAGCGGTCACAGATACGCAGTATTTT	CASSLGLAVTDTQYF
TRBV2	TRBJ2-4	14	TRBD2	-	TGTGCCAGCAGTTCCCGACGGGGGGGAGAAATTCAGTACTTC	CASSSRRGGEIQYF
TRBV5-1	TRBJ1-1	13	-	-	TGCGCCAGCAGCCGAGGACAGAACACTGAAGCTTTCTTT	CASSRGQNTEAFF
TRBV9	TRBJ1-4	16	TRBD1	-	TGTGCCAGCAGCCTAAATCCAGGGGGTCCTAATGAAAAACTGTTTTTT	CASSLNPGGPNEKLFF
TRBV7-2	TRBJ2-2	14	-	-	TGTGCCAGCAGCTCTGGGCAGAACACCGGGGAGCTGTTTTTT	CASSSGQNTGELFF